This TCR beta chain was retrieved from a study of graft-versus-host responses after intestinal transplantation. Study as a whole: Multivisceral, liver-intestinal, or isolated intestinal transplants were received by the recipients. Every transplant recipient was induced with anti-thymocyte globulin, then maintained on tacrolimus and steroids for two to four years.

Study observations and caveats: The recipient marrow held GvH clones, and some of them showed up first in ileum or blood. High graft-versus-host to host-versus-graft clonal ratios were found in allografts of patients who had graft-donor T cell macrochimerism.

Method: immunoSEQ multiplex PCR; TCRdb's copy keeps in-frame clones and lacks some. The table shows 25,000 to 30,000 clones, with about 85% occurring only once. The germline gives CDR1 SGHRS, CDR2 YFSETQ. The CDR3 has 14 residues. Trimming removed 3 bases from V and 3 bases from J, with 12 bases in between. Remarks on this clone: Its antigen remains unidentified.

The material was PBMCs, obtained roughly 68 weeks after intestinal transplantation. The receptor was derived from a human patient who received an intestinal transplant, so some T cells may come from the graft donor. V and J are TRBV5-1 and TRBJ2-5, with D tentatively TRBD1 or TRBD2 (5 bases each). The CDR3 loop reads CASSSGPNKETQYF. Here the CDR3 DNA reads TGCGCCAGCAGCTCGGGACCAAATAAAGAGACCCAGTACTTC.